The sequence of this T cell receptor (beta chain) was determined in a study of PD-1 blockade in classical Hodgkin lymphoma. Broader study findings: Newly diagnosed patients reportedly trailed healthy donors in baseline TCR diversity. Repertoire differences lack defined causes, possibly disease activity or prior therapy.

With regard to this clone: Its antigen remains unknown.

Noted time point: newly diagnosed, previously untreated cHL patient sample. A comparison was provided by newly diagnosed, untreated classical Hodgkin lymphoma PBMCs. TCRdb's table, derived via immunoSEQ multiplex PCR, lists solely in-frame clones and lacks some. Seen here are approximately 31,000 clones, around 94% observed once, and the top ten hold 2% to 2.5%. The CDR3 sequence is 12 residues long. Germline assignment: CDR1 GTSNPN and CDR2 SVGIG (reference sequence). Trimming took off 3 bases at V and 4 bases at J, with 10 bases between the two ends. The sequenced sample was peripheral blood mononuclear cells (PBMCs). This sequence was found in a human donor with classical Hodgkin lymphoma. The gene calls are TRBV30 and TRBJ2-7; D uncertain. The CDR3 here is CAWSATRYEQYF. In DNA, the CDR3 is TGTGCCTGGAGCGCGACTCGGTACGAGCAGTACTTC. The complete variable domain, with remaining parts taken from reference TRBV30 and TRBJ2-7, reads SQTIHQWPATLVQPVGSPLSLECTVEGTSNPNLYWYRQAAGRGLQLLFYSVGIGQISSEVPQNLSASRPQDRQFILSSKKLLLSDSGFYLCAWSATRYEQYFGPGTRLTVT.